This TCR beta chain comes out of a study of T cells after yellow fever vaccination. Study-level points and caveats: When the response was secondary, it was weaker but reached its peak faster, day 5 versus 15.

MiXCR, applied by TCRdb to the 5' RACE reads, yields one record per CDR3 protein. The table has about 170,000 distinct CDR3 sequences, 8% to 13% seen once. With V trimmed by 4 bases and J by 0 bases, 2 bases remained unmatched. CDR3 length: 15 amino acids. Germline V gives CDR1 PRHDT, CDR2 FYEKMQ (reference sequence). This clonotype was seen a few times. Antigen: not known. This TCR derives from a man younger than 35 who received the YFV17D yellow fever vaccine. This specimen consisted of CD8+ T cells sorted from PBMCs, obtained 15 days after the yellow fever booster vaccination. The rearrangement links TRBV13 to TRBJ1-3; the match to TRBD1 covers 8 bases. The CDR3 protein is CASSWTGSSGNTIYF. CDR3 coding DNA: TGTGCCAGCAGCTGGACAGGGAGCTCTGGAAACACCATATATTTT.